This T cell receptor beta chain was observed in a study of regulatory T cells in long-lasting Graves disease. Findings and caveats of the study: Public clonotype sharing was higher in persistent than newly diagnosed patients.

This clonotype was seen repeatedly, ten times or more. Antigen: not known. Specified time point: newly diagnosed GD, antithyroid drugs for less than 3 months. PBMC-derived RNA was used for the TCR library. Both iRepertoire HTBI primers and Arm-PCR of CDR3 regions were used to build the TCR beta libraries. TCRdb re-called the multiplex PCR reads through MiXCR, storing one row per CDR3 protein. Of 350,000 to 550,000 distinct CDR3 sequences in the sample, around 13% were seen once. These same records also appear under a second study, on T cells in Graves' hyperthyroidism and ophthalmopathy. That report adds: Ophthalmopathy could be told apart from stable hyperthyroidism with a 13 V-J model.

The sample was peripheral blood mononuclear cells (PBMCs), taken at new diagnosis, from a patient treated with antithyroid drugs. This TCR came from a woman between 50 and 59 years old with Graves disease.

This chain's CDR3 is CASSEARDFTSYNEQFF. The CDR3 DNA sequence: TGTGCCAGCAGTGAAGCAAGGGACTTCACCTCCTACAATGAGCAGTTCTTC. V gene TRBV6-1 combines with J gene TRBJ2-1, with D perhaps TRBD2 (6 bases). V lost 0 bases and J 0 bases, leaving 12 bases between the germline ends. Germline loops: CDR1 MNHNS, CDR2 SASEGT. This CDR3 region has 17 residues.